This T cell receptor (beta chain) was sequenced in a study of response to subunit inactivated influenza vaccine. General study results and limits: Each seasonal influenza vaccination recruits few new T cells, the authors suggested.

Germline V gives CDR1 SGHRS, CDR2 YFSETQ. With 1 base removed from V and 5 bases from J, the gap between germline ends came to 9 bases. This CDR3 is 13 amino acids long. TCRdb ran MiXCR on the RT-PCR reads and lists one entry per CDR3 protein. The data show 500,000 to 600,000 distinct CDR3 sequences, with more than 15% seen just once and roughly 3% held by the top ten. This clonotype occurred many times. The antigen is not known. This receptor was taken from a man aged 50-75 years who received an inactivated influenza vaccine. The starting material was CD4+ T cells sorted from PBMCs, obtained around 25 months after vaccination. The rearrangement joins TRBV5-1 to TRBJ2-5; TRBD1 is a possible D gene (5 bases). CDR3 loop: CASSLWGTETQYF. DNA for the CDR3: TGCGCCAGCAGCTTGTGGGGCACGGAGACCCAGTACTTC.